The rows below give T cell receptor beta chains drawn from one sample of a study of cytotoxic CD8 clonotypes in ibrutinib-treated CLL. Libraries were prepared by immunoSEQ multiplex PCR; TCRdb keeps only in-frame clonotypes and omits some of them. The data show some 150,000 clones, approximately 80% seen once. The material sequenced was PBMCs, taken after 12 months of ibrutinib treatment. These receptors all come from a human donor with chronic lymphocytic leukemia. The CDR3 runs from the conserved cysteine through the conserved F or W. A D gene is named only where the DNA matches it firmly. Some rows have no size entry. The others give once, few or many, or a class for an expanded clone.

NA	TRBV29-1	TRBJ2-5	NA	CSARGVLSQETQYF	TGCAGCGCAAGGGGGGTTCTATCCCAAGAGACCCAGTACTTC
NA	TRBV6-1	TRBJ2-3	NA	CASSATPSEADTQYF	TGTGCCAGCAGCGCGACTCCCTCGGAGGCAGATACGCAGTATTTT
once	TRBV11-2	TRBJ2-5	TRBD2	CASSEGLAETQYF	TGTGCCAGCAGCGAGGGACTAGCGGAGACCCAGTACTTC
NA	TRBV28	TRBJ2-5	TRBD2	CASSPLAETQETQYF	TGTGCCAGCAGCCCGCTAGCGGAAACCCAAGAGACCCAGTACTTC
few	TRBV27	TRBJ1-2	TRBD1	CASSGGTGYILGGYTF	TGTGCCAGCAGTGGTGGGACAGGGTACATTCTTGGTGGCTACACCTTC
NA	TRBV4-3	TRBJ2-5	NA	CASSQAHSQETQYF	TGCGCCAGCAGCCAAGCACACAGTCAAGAGACCCAGTACTTC
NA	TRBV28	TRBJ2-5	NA	CASSFRHSQETQYF	TGTGCCAGCAGTTTCCGACACAGCCAAGAGACCCAGTACTTC
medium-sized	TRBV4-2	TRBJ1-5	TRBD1	CASSQGSTGTGNQPQHF	TGTGCCAGCAGCCAAGGAAGCACCGGGACAGGTAATCAGCCCCAGCATTTT
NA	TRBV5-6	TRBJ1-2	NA	CASSLSGVGGYTF	TGTGCCAGCAGCTTGTCAGGGGTTGGGGGCTACACCTTC
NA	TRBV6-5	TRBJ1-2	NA	CASSHSITANYGYTF	TGTGCCAGCAGTCACTCAATAACAGCAAACTATGGCTACACCTTC
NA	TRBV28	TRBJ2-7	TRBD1	CASSPRTGGISYEQYF	TGTGCCAGCAGCCCAAGGACAGGGGGCATCTCCTACGAGCAGTACTTC
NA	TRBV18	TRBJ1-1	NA	CASSPGRGNTEAFF	TGTGCCAGCTCACCGGGACGGGGGAACACTGAAGCTTTCTTT
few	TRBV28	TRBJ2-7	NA	CASSLSSGPGYEQYF	TGTGCCAGCAGTTTGTCTTCCGGCCCCGGCTACGAGCAGTACTTC
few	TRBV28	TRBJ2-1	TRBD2	CASSLPIAGGDNEQFF	TGTGCCAGCAGTCTTCCGATAGCGGGAGGTGACAATGAGCAGTTCTTC
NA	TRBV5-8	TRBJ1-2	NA	CASSLVRGVNYGYTF	TGTGCCAGCAGCTTGGTACGGGGGGTTAACTATGGCTACACCTTC
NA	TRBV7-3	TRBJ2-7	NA	CASSLSGGYEQYF	TGTGCCAGCAGCTTAAGCGGCGGTTACGAGCAGTACTTC
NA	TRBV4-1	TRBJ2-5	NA	CASSQGRQETQYF	TGCGCCAGCAGCCAAGGGAGACAGGAGACCCAGTACTTC
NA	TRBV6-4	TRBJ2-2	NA	CASSDMGTGELFF	TGTGCCAGCAGTGATATGGGGACCGGGGAGCTGTTTTTT
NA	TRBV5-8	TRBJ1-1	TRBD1	CASSPVAGGVTEAFF	TGTGCCAGCAGCCCGGTGGCAGGGGGTGTCACTGAAGCTTTCTTT
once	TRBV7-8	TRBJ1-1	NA	CASRGGRNTEAFF	TGTGCCAGTCGGGGGGGAAGAAACACTGAAGCTTTCTTT
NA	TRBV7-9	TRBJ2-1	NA	CASSLAGGTYEQFF	TGTGCCAGCAGCTTAGCTGGGGGTACGTATGAGCAGTTCTTC
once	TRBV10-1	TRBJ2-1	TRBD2	CARRGNSYNEQFF	TGCGCCAGGCGGGGGAACTCCTACAATGAGCAGTTCTTC
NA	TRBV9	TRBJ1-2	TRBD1	CASSVGFRDRGSSSPYGYTF	TGTGCCAGCAGCGTAGGATTTAGGGACAGGGGTTCATCTTCCCCCTATGGCTACACCTTC
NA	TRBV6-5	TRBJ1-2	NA	CASAYSLGGGYGYTF	TGTGCCAGCGCGTACAGTTTGGGGGGAGGCTATGGCTACACCTTC
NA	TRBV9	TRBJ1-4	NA	CASSVEGGFNEKLFF	TGTGCCAGCAGCGTAGAGGGGGGGTTTAATGAAAAACTGTTTTTT
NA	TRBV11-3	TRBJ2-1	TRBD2	CASSLDLSQTSGNEQFF	TGTGCCAGCAGCTTAGATCTCAGCCAGACTAGCGGTAATGAGCAGTTCTTC
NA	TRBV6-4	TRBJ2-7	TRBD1	CASSAETGPAYEQYF	TGTGCCAGCAGTGCCGAGACAGGGCCGGCCTACGAGCAGTACTTC
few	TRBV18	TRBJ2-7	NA	CASSVSMQDEQYF	TGTGCCAGCTCGGTGTCAATGCAAGACGAGCAGTACTTC
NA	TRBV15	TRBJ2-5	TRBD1	CATSRGSTGTEKTQYF	TGTGCCACCAGCAGAGGGTCGACAGGGACGGAAAAGACCCAGTACTTC
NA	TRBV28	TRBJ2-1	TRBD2	CASSQAGGRSEQFF	TGTGCCAGCAGTCAAGCGGGAGGGAGGAGTGAGCAGTTCTTC
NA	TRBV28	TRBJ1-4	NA	CASTWGGLVEKLFF	TGTGCCAGCACCTGGGGGGGATTGGTTGAAAAACTGTTTTTT
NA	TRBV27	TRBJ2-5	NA	CASSLPPPMYMLGTQYF	TGTGCCAGCAGTTTACCACCCCCTATGTACATGTTGGGGACCCAGTACTTC
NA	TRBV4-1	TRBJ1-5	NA	CASSQVSSGGQPQHF	TGCGCCAGCAGCCAAGTTTCCTCCGGAGGTCAGCCCCAGCATTTT
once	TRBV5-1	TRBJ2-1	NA	CASSGNYNEQFF	TGCGCCAGCAGTGGGAACTACAATGAGCAGTTCTTC
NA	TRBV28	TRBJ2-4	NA	CASSLWGELAKNIQYF	TGTGCCAGCAGTTTATGGGGGGAGCTGGCCAAAAACATTCAGTACTTC
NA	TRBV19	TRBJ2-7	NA	CASSTKHRVSYEQYF	TGTGCCAGTAGTACAAAACACAGGGTATCCTACGAGCAGTACTTC
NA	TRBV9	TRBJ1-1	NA	CASSAGGGNTEAFF	TGTGCCAGCAGCGCCGGCGGGGGGAACACTGAAGCTTTCTTT
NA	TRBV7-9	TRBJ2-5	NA	CASNDRRQETQYF	TGTGCCAGCAACGACAGGAGACAAGAGACCCAGTACTTC
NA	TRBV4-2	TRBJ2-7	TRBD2	CASSQALGAGLYEQYF	TGTGCCAGCAGCCAAGCTTTAGGAGCGGGACTATACGAGCAGTACTTC
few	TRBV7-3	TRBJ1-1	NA	CASSAFLSEAFF	TGTGCCAGCAGCGCCTTCTTGTCTGAAGCTTTCTTT
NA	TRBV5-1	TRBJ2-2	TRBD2	CASSLLPLAGFAGELFF	TGCGCCAGCAGCTTGTTGCCACTAGCGGGATTTGCCGGGGAGCTGTTTTTT
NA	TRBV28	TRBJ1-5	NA	CASRLRDQPQHF	TGTGCCAGCCGTTTACGCGATCAGCCCCAGCATTTT
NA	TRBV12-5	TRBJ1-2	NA	CASGLVLEGNYGYTF	TGTGCTAGTGGTTTGGTACTGGAGGGCAACTATGGCTACACCTTC
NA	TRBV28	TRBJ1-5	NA	CATASGQTTQPQHF	TGTGCCACCGCTTCGGGGCAAACAACTCAGCCCCAGCATTTT
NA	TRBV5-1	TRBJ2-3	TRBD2	CASSSGLAGWAAQYF	TGCGCCAGCAGCTCGGGACTAGCGGGGTGGGCTGCGCAGTATTTT
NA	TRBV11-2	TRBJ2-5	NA	CASSLFGHQYQETQYF	TGTGCCAGCAGCTTATTCGGACACCAGTACCAAGAGACCCAGTACTTC
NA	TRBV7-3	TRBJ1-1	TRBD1	CASSSQGAGSNTEAFF	TGTGCCAGCAGCTCACAGGGGGCAGGATCGAACACTGAAGCTTTCTTT